These 5 T cell receptor beta chains were all obtained from the same sample, sequenced in a study of cytomegalovirus exposure and HLA in healthy donors. Vbeta (60) and Jbeta (13) primers were used in the PCR. The table came from immunoSEQ multiplex PCR; TCRdb's copy has only in-frame clones and leaves some out. The sample shows 75,000 to 100,000 clones, roughly 80% of them seen only once. Sequencing was performed on PBMCs. These receptors were collected from a middle-aged man in good health and CMV-seronegative.

V is TRBV12-5 and J is TRBJ2-7; D is perhaps TRBD1 (5 bases). V was cut by 1 base and J by 6 bases, with 13 bases left in between. This CDR3 contains 14 residues. Germline V gene data show CDR1 as LGHNT and CDR2 as FRNRAP. CDR3 bases: TGTGCTAGTGGTTTGGGGGTAAGGGGATCCGAGCAGTACTTC. The encoded protein is CASGLGVRGSEQYF.

Points on this clone: Germline is not matched at one junction end, which may reflect a read error. The V call is TRBV7-7, the J call TRBJ2-1; 8 bases line up with TRBD2. Looked up from germline, CDR1 is SSHAT and CDR2 is FNYEAQ (reference sequence). The CDR3 spans 15 residues. The CDR3 protein is CASSLAGPFVNEQFF. CDR3 sequence (DNA): TGTGCTAGCAGCTTAGCGGGGCCGTTTGTCAATGAGCAGTTCTTC.

This clone came up a few times. Other DNA sequences in this specimen translate into the identical CDR3. J is TRBJ2-2 and V is TRBV5-1; 14 bases are shared with TRBD2. CDR3 size: 17 residues. Germline CDR1 SGHRS, CDR2 YFSETQ. The trim removed 3 bases at V and 1 base at J, leaving 2 bases unmatched. For the CDR3, the DNA is TGCGCCAGCAGCTCTGGACTAGCGGGGGGGAACACCGGGGAGCTGTTTTTT. Protein sequence: CASSSGLAGGNTGELFF.

The chain joins TRBV6-5 to TRBJ2-1; D call uncertain. The V and J ends lost 0 bases and 7 bases respectively, with 10 bases between them. There are 14 residues in the CDR3. CDR1 is MNHEY and CDR2 is SVGAGI in the germline V gene. The CDR3 region is CASSYSSNWNEQFF. The CDR3 DNA sequence: TGTGCCAGCAGTTACTCCTCTAACTGGAATGAGCAGTTCTTC.

This chain uses TRBV27 with TRBJ2-7; D not certain. Germline CDR1 reads MNHEY; CDR2 reads SMNVEV (reference sequence). The CDR3 runs 15 residues. The germline V and J ends were trimmed by 0 bases and 0 bases, with 9 bases remaining between them. CDR3 nucleotide sequence: TGTGCCAGCAGTTTATCCCCCGGTAGCTCCTACGAGCAGTACTTC. Protein: CASSLSPGSSYEQYF.